This TCR beta chain was identified in a study of T cell repertoires in cytomegalovirus infection. Study details: Public TCR beta signatures marked donors with CMV infection and the matching HLA.

TCRdb called the reads again in MiXCR, with one record for every CDR3 protein. The data contain roughly 150,000 distinct CDR3 sequences, 20% to 25% of them singletons. Study-wide results and limits: The ex vivo response was dominated by HLA-C-restricted CMV-specific TCR beta clonotypes.

Concerning this clonotype itself: Its specificity is unknown.

Trimming took 5 bases from V and 8 from J; bases not matched to a gene: 17. The CDR3 spans 18 residues. Germline loops: CDR1 LNHDA, CDR2 SQIVND (reference sequence). The TCR originated in a human donor in good health (CMV status not recorded). Some clones in this sample may be carry-over from other donors' samples. The V and J genes are TRBV19 and TRBJ2-3; TRBD2 aligns across 12 bases. The sequences come from CD8+ T cells from cultured PBMCs, collected from culture after CMV antigen stimulation. The CDR3 region is CASSLGLAGYAESGTQYF. The CDR3 nucleotides read TGTGCCAGTAGTTTAGGACTAGCGGGGTACGCGGAATCGGGTACGCAGTATTTT.